Below are 32 T cell receptor beta chains sequenced from a single sample in a study of cytomegalovirus exposure and HLA in healthy donors. PCR primers comprised 60 Vbeta and 13 Jbeta primers. Sequencing used immunoSEQ multiplex PCR; TCRdb keeps in-frame clones, though not all of them. The data show 85,000 to 130,000 clones, around three quarters seen once. The sequenced sample consisted of PBMCs. These receptors all stem from a woman between 50 and 59 years old in good health and CMV-seropositive.

The V call is TRBV28, the J call TRBJ2-1; TRBD1 agrees at 10 bases. Germline CDR1 MDHEN, CDR2 SYDVKM. V gave up 2 bases and J gave up 7 bases; unmatched junction bases: 5. The CDR3 consists of 15 residues. The CDR3 nucleotides read TGTGCCAGCAGTTTACCGGGACAGGGGTGGAATGAGCAGTTCTTC. This translates into CASSLPGQGWNEQFF.

The gene calls are TRBV27 and TRBJ2-7; weak D call: TRBD1 (5 bases). The CDR3 consists of 15 residues. CDR1 is MNHEY and CDR2 is SMNVEV in the germline V gene (reference sequence). V was shortened by 2 bases and J by 1 base, with 12 bases between the two germline ends. In nucleotides, the CDR3 is TGTGCCAGCAGTTTAGAGTCAGGGCCTTCCTACGAGCAGTACTTC. It specifies CASSLESGPSYEQYF.

V gene TRBV4-1 combines with J gene TRBJ2-3; 11 nucleotides agree with TRBD1. V was pared by 4 bases and J by 6 bases, with 6 bases of the junction left unmatched. Germline V gives CDR1 MGHRA, CDR2 YSYEKL. The CDR3 consists of 15 residues. CDR3: CASSRPGTGGDTQYF. The DNA for the CDR3 is TGCGCCAGCAGCCGCCCCGGGACAGGGGGGGATACGCAGTATTTT.

This chain joins TRBV19 and TRBJ1-1, with TRBD1 matching over 8 bases. The germline CDR1 and CDR2 sequences are LNHDA and SQIVND (reference sequence). The CDR3 runs 14 residues. J lost 6 bases, V lost 6 bases, and 9 bases had no gene match. CDR3 in amino acids: CASRWTGRRAEAFF. The CDR3 DNA is TGTGCCAGTAGATGGACAGGGAGAAGGGCTGAAGCTTTCTTT. The whole variable domain, filled in from reference TRBV19 and TRBJ1-1, reads DGGITQSPKYLFRKEGQNVTLSCEQNLNHDAMYWYRQDPGQGLRLIYYSQIVNDFQKGDIAEGYSVSREKKESFPLTVTSAQKNPTAFYLCASRWTGRRAEAFFGQGTRLTVV.

The sample holds one count of this clone. V gene TRBV4-3 combines with J gene TRBJ2-7; possibly TRBD1 for D (6 bases). CDR3 size: 16 residues. V was pared by 0 bases and J by 3 bases, with 15 bases between. Per germline, CDR1 LGHNA and CDR2 YSLEER. The CDR3 bases are TGCGCCAGCAGCCAAGATCACGTACAGGGACGCTACGAGCAGTACTTC. This translates into CASSQDHVQGRYEQYF.

A note on this clone: In the same sample, other DNA sequences code for this CDR3. This chain uses TRBV9 with TRBJ1-2, with TRBD1 matching over 8 bases. The CDR3 spans 13 residues. Unmatched junction bases numbered 5, after V lost 2 bases and J lost 8 bases. The germline V gene encodes CDR1 SGDLS and CDR2 YYNGEE. The CDR3 DNA follows: TGTGCCAGCAGCGTTGGGACAGGACTCGGCTACACCTTC. This sequence encodes CASSVGTGLGYTF.

The V gene is TRBV7-2, the J gene TRBJ1-1; D unclear. Trimming left V 4 bases short and J 0 bases short, with 9 bases between. This CDR3 contains 14 residues. Per germline, CDR1 SGHTA and CDR2 FQGNSA. In DNA form, the CDR3 reads TGTGCCAGCAGCTACATGATCATGAACACTGAAGCTTTCTTT. It yields the protein CASSYMIMNTEAFF. The full variable domain, completed using reference TRBV7-2 and TRBJ1-1, is GAGVSQSPSNKVTEKGKDVELRCDPISGHTALYWYRQSLGQGLEFLIYFQGNSAPDKSGLPSDRFSAERTGGSVSTLTIQRTQQEDSAVYLCASSYMIMNTEAFFGQGTRLTVV.

This clone was found a few times. This chain links TRBV6-6 with TRBJ2-6, with D unresolved. This CDR3 contains 14 residues. CDR1 is MNHNY and CDR2 is SVGAGI in the germline V gene (reference sequence). V dropped 5 bases and J dropped 1 base, with 6 bases sitting between them. CDR3 DNA sequence: TGTGCCAGCAGTGACACGTCTGGGGCCAACGTCCTGACTTTC. It is translated as CASSDTSGANVLTF.

The gene calls are TRBV19 and TRBJ1-4; D unclear. CDR3 length: 14 amino acids. The V end lost 0 bases, the J end lost 4 bases, and 6 bases lay between the germline ends. Germline V lookup: CDR1 LNHDA, CDR2 SQIVND (reference sequence). The CDR3 DNA reads TGTGCCAGTAGTATAGATGGCGGTAATGAAAAACTGTTTTTT. Protein product: CASSIDGGNEKLFF.

This clone has just one count. The rearrangement joins TRBV9 to TRBJ1-4; D gene unclear. This CDR3 is 13 amino acids long. CDR1 is SGDLS and CDR2 is YYNGEE in the germline V gene. The V and J ends lost 3 bases and 6 bases respectively, with 9 bases between them. CDR3 DNA: TGTGCCAGCAGCGGGGAGGTGGATGAAAAACTGTTTTTT. Amino acid sequence: CASSGEVDEKLFF.

The chain employs TRBV25-1 and TRBJ1-1; D uncertain. This CDR3 is 13 amino acids long. V lost 6 bases, J lost 3 bases, and 11 bases lay in between. Germline V lookup: CDR1 MGHDK, CDR2 SYGVNS. CDR3 region: CASSALGYTEAFF. In DNA, the CDR3 is TGTGCCAGCAGCGCCCTGGGCTACACTGAAGCTTTCTTT.

This clone was seen once. The CDR3 reads CASRSLPYEQYF. DNA for the CDR3: TGTGCCAGCAGATCCCTCCCCTACGAGCAGTACTTC. The rearrangement links TRBV21-1 to TRBJ2-7; whether TRBD2, the table's D call, matches the DNA was not checked. TRBV21-1 is annotated as a pseudogene. CDR3 length: 12 amino acids.

In this sample, this clone turned up a few times. The chain has TRBV28 and TRBJ1-5; D not resolved. Germline CDR1 MDHEN, CDR2 SYDVKM. CDR3 length equals 15 residues. Trimming cost V 5 bases and J 1 base, with 12 bases left between them. CDR3 coding DNA: TGTGCCAGCAGTCGTAGGGCGGGAAGCAATCAGCCCCAGCATTTT. Encoded protein: CASSRRAGSNQPQHF. Full variable domain (remainder filled in from reference TRBV28 and TRBJ1-5): DVKVTQSSRYLVKRTGEKVFLECVQDMDHENMFWYRQDPGLGLRLIYFSYDVKMKEKGDIPEGYSVSREKKERFSLILESASTNQTSMYLCASSRRAGSNQPQHFGDGTRLSIL.

The CDR3, as DNA: TGTGCCAGCAGTGAACCAACACTAGCGGGCGGCCTAAATGAGCAGTTCTTC. Amino acids: CASSEPTLAGGLNEQFF. The chain has TRBV25-1 and TRBJ2-1, with 9 bases identical to TRBD2. The V and J ends lost 2 bases and 7 bases, in that order; junction bases with no gene match: 12. Germline V gene lookup returns CDR1 MGHDK and CDR2 SYGVNS. The CDR3 covers 17 residues.

The chain uses TRBV18 and TRBJ2-1; D is unresolved. Looked up from germline, CDR1 is KGHSH and CDR2 is LQKENI. V lost 1 base to trimming and J lost 6 bases, with 10 bases between them. The CDR3 sequence is 14 residues long. The CDR3 loop is CASSPRWSSNEQFF. CDR3 bases: TGTGCCAGCTCACCACGCTGGAGTAGCAATGAGCAGTTCTTC.

The chain links TRBV7-8 to TRBJ1-5; D is uncertain. In germline, CDR1 is SGHVS, CDR2 FQNEAQ. The CDR3 has 13 residues. V lost 2 bases, J lost 7 bases, and 9 bases lay in between. In DNA, the CDR3 is TGTGCCAGCAGCTTATTTCGGGAGCAGCCCCAGCATTTT. Its translation: CASSLFREQPQHF.

The chain uses TRBV5-6 and TRBJ2-3; D unclear. Per germline, CDR1 SGHDT and CDR2 YYEEEE. This CDR3 comprises 13 residues. Trimming pared 4 bases from V and 1 base from J, leaving 7 bases between. The CDR3: CASSRLGTDTQYF. The CDR3 DNA reads as TGTGCCAGCAGCCGGCTAGGCACAGATACGCAGTATTTT.

CDR3 bases: TGTGCCAGCAGCTTCCTCGAGGGAGAGCAGTTCTTC. Translating it yields CASSFLEGEQFF. V usage is TRBV7-3 and J usage is TRBJ2-1; D perhaps matches TRBD2 (5 bases). V was clipped by 3 bases and J by 10 bases, with 10 bases between them. CDR1 and CDR2 from the germline V gene are SGHTA and FQGTGA. The CDR3 totals 12 residues.

The genes are TRBV7-3 and TRBJ1-2; D remains ambiguous. The CDR3 contains 15 residues. Trimming left V 2 bases short and J 6 bases short, with 16 bases between. Germline V gives CDR1 SGHTA, CDR2 FQGTGA. The CDR3 nucleotides read TGTGCCAGCAGCTTACATCCCGGGTTATCGGATGGCTACACCTTC. Protein sequence: CASSLHPGLSDGYTF.

The chain carries TRBV27 and TRBJ1-2; 7 bases fit TRBD1. The V gene end was trimmed by 6 bases and the J gene end by 4 bases; junction bases not matched to a gene: 8. The CDR3 covers 14 residues. CDR1 is MNHEY, CDR2 SMNVEV, per germline (reference sequence). CDR3 sequence: CASSRTGAIYGYTF. In nucleotides, the CDR3 is TGTGCCAGCAGCAGAACAGGGGCGATCTATGGCTACACCTTC.

CDR3 region: CSVEEGVGGWETQYF. The CDR3 DNA follows: TGCAGCGTTGAAGAGGGGGTCGGGGGATGGGAGACCCAGTACTTC. The V call is TRBV29-1, the J call TRBJ2-5; possibly TRBD2 for D (6 bases). Germline V gene lookup returns CDR1 SQVTM and CDR2 ANQGSEA. V lost 0 bases and J 5 bases, leaving 16 bases between the germline ends. The CDR3 has 15 residues.

The chain joins TRBV5-1 to TRBJ2-7; TRBD2 aligns across 11 bases. The CDR3 extends over 18 amino acids. J lost 2 bases, V lost 0 bases, and 10 bases had no gene match. The germline V gene encodes CDR1 SGHRS and CDR2 YFSETQ. The CDR3 loop reads CASSLATGLAGRTYEQYF. For the CDR3, the DNA is TGCGCCAGCAGCTTGGCGACAGGACTAGCGGGTCGTACCTACGAGCAGTACTTC.

The chain is built from TRBV9 and TRBJ2-1, with D uncertain. CDR1 is SGDLS and CDR2 is YYNGEE in the germline V gene. The CDR3 sequence is 15 residues long. Trimming cost V 0 bases and J 0 bases, with 7 bases left between them. The CDR3 loop is CASSVATYSYNEQFF. The CDR3 DNA follows: TGTGCCAGCAGCGTAGCGACTTACTCCTACAATGAGCAGTTCTTC.

In its sample, this clone was seen a few times. The chain couples TRBV28 to TRBJ1-6, with no clear D. This CDR3 comprises 12 residues. V lost 7 bases to trimming and J lost 9 bases, with 10 bases between them. Germline lookup yields CDR1 MDHEN and CDR2 SYDVKM. CDR3: CASTVSGSPLHF. The CDR3 DNA reads as TGTGCCAGCACCGTTTCCGGTTCACCCCTCCACTTT.

The chain combines TRBV4-1 with TRBJ2-7; no firm D call. The CDR3 loop spans 10 amino acids. Deletions cut 5 bases from V and 8 bases from J, with 7 bases between. Germline loops: CDR1 MGHRA, CDR2 YSYEKL. The CDR3 region has the DNA TGCGCCAGCAGCGCTACGAAGCAGTACTTC. The encoded protein is CASSATKQYF.

The rearrangement uses TRBV23-1 and TRBJ1-3; D unresolved. TRBV23-1 is identified as an open reading frame with a role that is uncertain. V lost 6 bases and J lost 0, with 15 bases in between. The CDR3 consists of 16 residues. This CDR3 is CASRIRLRSSGNTIYF. The CDR3, as DNA: TGCGCCAGCAGGATTAGACTCCGAAGCTCTGGAAACACCATATATTTT.

With regard to this clone: A read error may account for a junction end that differs from germline. The V gene is TRBV7-9, the J gene TRBJ2-7; TRBD2 is a possible D gene (5 bases). From germline, CDR1 is SEHNR and CDR2 FQNEAQ (reference sequence). CDR3 size: 15 residues. The CDR3: CSSAKPAGSPYEQYF. The CDR3 DNA reads as TGTTCCAGCGCAAAACCCGCGGGCAGCCCCTACGAGCAGTACTTC.

This chain connects TRBV9 to TRBJ2-7, with 12 bases lining up with TRBD1. V dropped 4 bases and J dropped 3; count of bases not matched to a gene: 8. Germline assignment: CDR1 SGDLS and CDR2 YYNGEE. This CDR3 contains 16 residues. In DNA, the CDR3 is TGTGCCAGCAGCACCCCCGGGACAGGGGGCGGCTACGAGCAGTACTTC. Protein product: CASSTPGTGGGYEQYF.

The chain carries TRBV2 and TRBJ2-5, with D perhaps TRBD2 (5 bases). The J call is doubtful: the DNA matches TRBJ2-7 better. The V gene's germline CDR1 is SNHLY and CDR2 FYNNEI. The CDR3 spans 14 residues. The CDR3 here is CASTAGLELYEQYF. The DNA for the CDR3 is TGTGCCAGCACCGCTGGACTGGAGTTGTACGAGCAGTACTTC.

The chain uses TRBV5-1 and TRBJ2-1, with D possibly matching TRBD2 (7 bases). Trimming pared 2 bases from V and 7 bases from J, leaving 25 bases between. This CDR3 has 18 residues. CDR1 and CDR2 from the germline V gene are SGHRS and YFSETQ. CDR3 nucleotides: TGCGCCAGCAGCTTTTTTTATCGGGGGGCCGCGGTTAGTAATGAGCAGTTCTTC. Translated, it gives CASSFFYRGAAVSNEQFF.

The chain links TRBV9 to TRBJ2-5; 7 bases agree with TRBD2. Germline CDR1 is SGDLS and CDR2 is YYNGEE. This CDR3 comprises 15 residues. V shed 0 bases and J 3 bases; nucleotides not matched to a gene: 5. In DNA form, the CDR3 reads TGTGCCAGCAGCGTAGGTCCTAGCGGTAAAGAGACCCAGTACTTC. Translating gives CASSVGPSGKETQYF.

This clone appeared a single time. The chain joins TRBV13 to TRBJ2-1, with 7 bases lining up with TRBD2. This CDR3 region has 17 residues. With 5 bases clipped from V and 4 bases from J, the junction kept 14 bases outside the gene matches. Germline V lookup: CDR1 PRHDT, CDR2 FYEKMQ (reference sequence). CDR3 sequence reads: CASSPIFRGGFYNEQFF. The CDR3 nucleotides read TGTGCCAGCAGCCCTATTTTTCGCGGGGGATTTTACAATGAGCAGTTCTTC.